The rows below give T cell receptor beta chains drawn from one sample of a study of cytomegalovirus exposure and HLA in healthy donors. Profiled with immunoSEQ multiplex PCR; TCRdb holds only in-frame clones, not every one. The sample contains approximately 190,000 clones, 75% to 90% of which appear only once. What was sequenced was PBMCs. The source is a man aged 30 to 39 in good health and CMV-seronegative. Both conserved end residues are part of each CDR3. D genes are given only for firm matches. Size tells how often a clone was seen (once, few, many) or the class of an expanded clone, and some rows leave it out.

j_call	d_call	clone_size	v_call	cdr3_nt	cdr3_aa
TRBJ2-1	TRBD2	NA	TRBV7-8	TGTGCCAGCAGCTTAGGGGTAACTAGCGGGCCGAGCTCCTACAATGAGCAGTTCTTC	CASSLGVTSGPSSYNEQFF
TRBJ2-2	NA	NA	TRBV10-1	TGCGCCAGCAGTGAACAGCCGTCTGTCACCGGGGAGCTGTTTTTT	CASSEQPSVTGELFF
TRBJ2-3	NA	NA	TRBV28	TGTGCCAGCAGTCAAAACAGGGTTTCAGCACCAGATACGCAGTATTTT	CASSQNRVSAPDTQYF
TRBJ2-5	NA	NA	TRBV6-1	TGTGCCAGCAGTGAGAGGACAGACTTGAAGACCCAGTACTTC	CASSERTDLKTQYF
TRBJ2-5	NA	NA	TRBV4-2	TGTGCCAGCAGCCAAGGGGTAGCCCAAGAGACCCAGTACTTC	CASSQGVAQETQYF
TRBJ1-1	NA	NA	TRBV29-1	TGCAGCGCCCGGAGGGAGAACACTGAAGCTTTCTTT	CSARRENTEAFF
TRBJ2-3	TRBD2	NA	TRBV7-7	TGTGCTAGCAGAGGTCTAGCGGGAGAATCCACAGATACGCAGTATTTT	CASRGLAGESTDTQYF
TRBJ2-1	TRBD2	NA	TRBV5-1	TGCGCCAGCAGCTTGGCCGGGACTAGTTTTTACAATGAGCAGTTCTTC	CASSLAGTSFYNEQFF
TRBJ1-3	TRBD1	NA	TRBV18	TGTGCCAGCTCACCGGGACAGGGGAATGGAAACACCATATATTTT	CASSPGQGNGNTIYF
TRBJ1-1	TRBD1	NA	TRBV6-5	TGTGCCAGCAGTTACCACGGGACAGTGAACACTGAAGCTTTCTTT	CASSYHGTVNTEAFF
TRBJ1-5	TRBD1	NA	TRBV28	TGTGCCAGCAGGCCCGGACAGGGAGGTCAGCCCCAGCATTTT	CASRPGQGGQPQHF
TRBJ2-7	NA	NA	TRBV6-5	TGTGCCAGCAGAACAGGATCCTACGAGCAGTACTTC	CASRTGSYEQYF
TRBJ1-1	NA	NA	TRBV12-5	TGTGCTAGTGGTTTATCGGGTGGCACTGAAGCTTTCTTT	CASGLSGGTEAFF
TRBJ2-7	NA	NA	TRBV19	TGTGCCAGTAGCCAAGGCTGGGGGCGGTACGAGCAGTACTTC	CASSQGWGRYEQYF
TRBJ2-1	TRBD1	NA	TRBV7-2	TGTGCCAGCAGCGAGGACAGGCTCCTTTCCTACAATGAGCAGTTCTTC	CASSEDRLLSYNEQFF
TRBJ1-1	NA	NA	TRBV18	TGTGCCAGCTCACCACCCGCCGGGGGGTACACTGAAGCTTTCTTT	CASSPPAGGYTEAFF
TRBJ2-3	NA	NA	TRBV13	TGTGCCAGCAGCCTCGTCACAGATACGCAGTATTTT	CASSLVTDTQYF
TRBJ2-2	NA	NA	TRBV2	TGTGCCAGCAGTGTAACAGCAACCGGGGAGCTGTTTTTT	CASSVTATGELFF
TRBJ2-7	NA	NA	TRBV25-1	TGTGCCAGCAGTGAGGGTGGCGGATCACCGAGCTCCTACGAGCAGTACTTC	CASSEGGGSPSSYEQYF
TRBJ2-1	NA	NA	TRBV5-1	TGCGCCAGCAGCGAGGGATTGCGGAGCAACAATGAGCAGTTCTTC	CASSEGLRSNNEQFF
TRBJ2-3	NA	NA	TRBV29-1	TGCAGCGTTGTGTTGGACAGGGAGGGTACAGATACGCAGTATTTT	CSVVLDREGTDTQYF
TRBJ1-3	NA	NA	TRBV18	TGTGCCAGCTCACCAGTTCCCGGAGACACCATATATTTT	CASSPVPGDTIYF
TRBJ1-5	TRBD1	NA	TRBV7-2	TGTGCCAGCAGCCTAACAGGGGGTAGTGAGCCCCAGCATTTT	CASSLTGGSEPQHF
TRBJ2-7	TRBD2	NA	TRBV6-5	TGTGCCAGCAGTGATTTAGCGGGATTGTTCGAGTTGTACTTC	CASSDLAGLFELYF
TRBJ2-7	TRBD2	NA	TRBV13	TGTGCCAGCAGCCACCTTTCGGGGGGGGCCCAATCCTACGAGCAGTACTTC	CASSHLSGGAQSYEQYF
TRBJ2-7	NA	once	TRBV13	TGTGCCAGCAGCCCACGAGCAGGCTACGAGCAGTACTTC	CASSPRAGYEQYF
TRBJ2-7	NA	once	TRBV25-1	TGTGCCAGCAGTGAATTATCCCGCTACGAGCAGTACTTC	CASSELSRYEQYF
TRBJ1-1	NA	NA	TRBV7-9	TGTGCCAGCAGCGATTCCGGGACATTGAACACTGAAGCTTTCTTT	CASSDSGTLNTEAFF
TRBJ2-2	TRBD1	NA	TRBV5-1	TGCGCCAGCAGCTTGGAGGGGGCGAGTTCGGTGACCGGGGAGCTGTTTTTT	CASSLEGASSVTGELFF
TRBJ2-7	TRBD1	NA	TRBV28	TGTGCCAGCAGTTCGCGGGACAGGAGCTCCTACGAGCAGTACTTC	CASSSRDRSSYEQYF
TRBJ1-6	TRBD1	NA	TRBV7-2	TGTGCCAGCAGCTTAGGCCCCACAGGGGCGAATTCACCCCTCCACTTT	CASSLGPTGANSPLHF
TRBJ2-3	NA	NA	TRBV18	TGTGCCAGCTCACTGGGGGTGGGACTCCGCACAGATACGCAGTATTTT	CASSLGVGLRTDTQYF
TRBJ1-4	NA	few	TRBV6-6	TGTGCCACCAGTTACTTTGGACAGAGTGAAAAACTGTTTTTT	CATSYFGQSEKLFF
TRBJ1-2	NA	NA	TRBV2	TGTGCCAGCAGTGAATTGAGTAACTATGGCTACACCTTC	CASSELSNYGYTF
TRBJ1-1	NA	NA	TRBV18	TGTGCCAGCCAAATGACAGAGACAACTGAAGCTTTCTTT	CASQMTETTEAFF
TRBJ2-5	NA	NA	TRBV5-8	TGTGCCAGCAGCTTGGAAGGCCTAGGCACGGAGACCCAGTACTTC	CASSLEGLGTETQYF
TRBJ1-2	TRBD1	NA	TRBV6-1	TGTGCCAGCAGGAAAGGAGGACAGGGGGCTGGCTACACCTTC	CASRKGGQGAGYTF
TRBJ2-7	TRBD2	NA	TRBV7-6	TGTGCCAGCAGCTTAGACCGGGACTACTACGAGCAGTACTTC	CASSLDRDYYEQYF
TRBJ2-7	TRBD2	NA	TRBV6-6	TGTGCCAGCAGTTCTGTCACTAGCGGCCGCTACGAGCAGTACTTC	CASSSVTSGRYEQYF
TRBJ2-2	NA	NA	TRBV11-2	TGTGCCAGCAGCCGACGTCAGGGGGGCCGGAACACCGGGGAGCTGTTTTTT	CASSRRQGGRNTGELFF
TRBJ2-3	TRBD1	NA	TRBV7-2	TGTGCCAGCAGCCTCAATAGCCTCGGGACAGGAAACACAGATACGCAGTATTTT	CASSLNSLGTGNTDTQYF
TRBJ2-5	NA	NA	TRBV28	TGTGCCAGCAGTTTACCTGAGGAAGAGACCCAGTACTTC	CASSLPEEETQYF